These 30 T cell receptor beta chains came from one sample sequenced in a study of shared clonotypes between healthy human individuals (dated by TCRdb to 2020 to 2021). Library construction relied on the immunoSEQ multiplex PCR assay. TCRdb carries this immuneACCESS record with in-frame sequences only. Its versions omit some clonotypes, under half of them owing to an unresolved V gene in the studies checked, with the rest unexplained. The sample has roughly 2.1 million clones on record, just over 90% of them singletons. The leading ten clones occupy under 2% of the sample. For the CD8 naive samples, CD45RO-negative cells were positively selected for CCR7, yielding a CD45RA+CCR7+ population from which TemRA cells were excluded. The specimen was naive CD8+ T cells from PBMCs. The sample's cell subset or site, from its label and the paper: CD45RA+CCR7+. These receptors were taken from a man between 18 and 29 years old in good health. Some clones in this sample may be carry-over from other donors' samples.

The rearrangement joins TRBV5-6 to TRBJ2-1, with 9 bases lining up with TRBD2. Germline-derived CDR1 and CDR2 are SGHDT and YYEEEE. V trimming: 2 bases; J trimming: 12 bases; junction bases outside the gene matches: 9. The CDR3 is 14 residues long. For the CDR3, the DNA is TGTGCCAGCAGCTTTGGTAGCGGGAGTTTTTCGCAGTTCTTC. This sequence encodes CASSFGSGSFSQFF.

The genes are TRBV15 and TRBJ2-1, with 11 bases that match TRBD1. Trimming at V came to 4 bases and at J to 8 bases, leaving 7 bases not matched to a gene. Germline CDR1 and CDR2: LNHNV and YYDKDF (reference sequence). The CDR3 extends over 15 amino acids. In DNA form, the CDR3 reads TGTGCCACCAGCAAGGGACAGGGGGAGAACTATGAGCAGTTCTTC. Translating it yields CATSKGQGENYEQFF.

V is TRBV14 and J is TRBJ2-5; the match to TRBD2 covers 9 bases. V gave up 1 base and J gave up 3 bases; unmatched junction bases: 12. Germline V gives CDR1 SGHDN, CDR2 FVKESK. There are 18 residues in the CDR3. CDR3: CASSQVFLAGRRKETQYF. In nucleotides, the CDR3 is TGTGCCAGCAGCCAAGTATTTCTAGCGGGAAGAAGAAAAGAGACCCAGTACTTC.

V and J are TRBV2 and TRBJ1-2, with D tentatively TRBD1 (6 bases). Germline lookup yields CDR1 SNHLY and CDR2 FYNNEI. This CDR3 comprises 10 residues. Trimming stripped 6 bases from V and 13 bases from J, with 12 bases between. CDR3 protein: CASRAGDFTF. The CDR3 nucleotides are TGTGCCAGCAGGGCAGGGGATTTCACCTTC.

This clone was detected once. The chain's CDR3 is CASSRGTSDTDTQYF. CDR3 DNA: TGTGCCAGCAGCCGCGGGACTAGCGACACAGATACGCAGTATTTT. The chain carries TRBV6-4 and TRBJ2-3, with 10 bases fitting TRBD2. Germline CDR1 reads MRHNA; CDR2 reads SNTAGT. The CDR3 runs 15 residues. The V gene end was trimmed by 6 bases and the J gene end by 2 bases; junction bases not matched to a gene: 5.

Comment on this clone: The sample contains more than one DNA sequence encoding this CDR3. This chain uses TRBV28 with TRBJ2-7; TRBD2 aligns across 9 bases. V dropped 5 bases and J dropped 3; count of bases not matched to a gene: 2. Germline V gene sequence: CDR1 MDHEN, CDR2 SYDVKM. CDR3 length equals 13 residues. The CDR3 DNA sequence: TGTGCCAGCAGTCTAGCGGGAAACTACGAGCAGTACTTC. Its protein is CASSLAGNYEQYF.

The rearrangement uses TRBV30 and TRBJ2-2; D is perhaps TRBD1 (6 bases). The CDR3 runs 15 residues. V was pared by 0 bases and J by 3 bases, with 11 bases between. In germline, CDR1 is GTSNPN, CDR2 SVGIG (reference sequence). The CDR3 region is CAWSVQGIYTGELFF. DNA of the CDR3: TGTGCCTGGAGTGTCCAGGGGATTTACACCGGGGAGCTGTTTTTT.

On this clone itself: At the DNA level, this CDR3 is encoded by other sequences in the same sample as well. The chain joins TRBV29-1 to TRBJ1-1; D is unclear. Germline V CDR1 and CDR2: SQVTM, ANQGSEA. This CDR3 is built from 10 residues. V gave up 7 bases and J gave up 1 base, with 4 bases separating them. CDR3 residues: CSGENTEAFF. DNA of the CDR3: TGCAGCGGGGAGAACACTGAAGCTTTCTTT.

In its sample, this clone was seen once. This chain connects TRBV4-1 to TRBJ1-2, with 7 nucleotides matching TRBD1. CDR1 is MGHRA, CDR2 YSYEKL, per germline. There are 15 residues in the CDR3. V gave up 2 bases and J gave up 2 bases; unmatched junction bases: 5. This chain's CDR3 is CASSQRATGNYGYTF. CDR3 DNA: TGCGCCAGCAGCCAACGTGCGACAGGGAACTATGGCTACACCTTC.

The V gene is TRBV15, the J gene TRBJ2-1; TRBD2 matches 8 bases. J was trimmed by 2 bases and V by 0 bases; bases with no gene match: 3. Germline V lookup: CDR1 LNHNV, CDR2 YYDKDF (reference sequence). There are 16 residues in the CDR3. The CDR3 here is CATSREIAGTYNEQFF. The CDR3 region has the DNA TGTGCCACCAGCAGAGAAATAGCGGGGACCTACAATGAGCAGTTCTTC.

CDR3 region: CASRGGQGENYGYTF. Here the CDR3 DNA reads TGTGCCAGCAGGGGGGGACAGGGGGAGAACTATGGCTACACCTTC. This chain links TRBV5-4 with TRBJ1-2, with 11 bases that match TRBD1. In germline, CDR1 is SGHNT, CDR2 YYREEE (reference sequence). V trimming: 5 bases; J trimming: 2 bases; junction bases outside the gene matches: 5. The length of the CDR3 is 15 residues.

This clone was picked up one time. V gene TRBV10-3 combines with J gene TRBJ1-4; no firm D call. The V and J ends lost 1 base and 2 bases respectively, with 8 bases between them. This CDR3 comprises 15 residues. The V gene's germline CDR1 is ENHRY and CDR2 SYGVKD. This chain's CDR3 is CAISELTGTNEKLFF. In DNA form, the CDR3 reads TGTGCCATCAGTGAGTTGACGGGGACTAATGAAAAACTGTTTTTT.

This sequence joins TRBV10-3 and TRBJ2-7; TRBD1 might be the D (5 bases). This CDR3 comprises 15 residues. Germline V CDR1 and CDR2: ENHRY, SYGVKD. The V gene lost 3 bases and the J gene lost 4 bases, with 16 bases spanning the gap. CDR3 sequence: CAISDLSTKGYEQYF. CDR3 nucleotides: TGTGCCATCAGTGATCTATCGACAAAGGGGTACGAGCAGTACTTC.

V is TRBV14 and J is TRBJ2-7, with D possibly TRBD1 on 6 matching bases. The CDR3 is 15 amino acids. With 4 bases removed from V and 3 bases from J, the gap between germline ends came to 16 bases. The germline V gene has CDR1 SGHDN and CDR2 FVKESK. The CDR3 protein is CASSPRPGHGYEQYF. CDR3 DNA sequence: TGTGCCAGCAGCCCCAGGCCGGGACACGGCTACGAGCAGTACTTC.

The chain has TRBV28 and TRBJ1-2, with 8 bases matching TRBD1. The trim removed 2 bases at V and 6 bases at J, leaving 11 bases unmatched. This CDR3 region has 16 residues. The germline gives CDR1 MDHEN, CDR2 SYDVKM. The CDR3 here is CASSLGIQGGVDGYTF. DNA of the CDR3: TGTGCCAGCAGTTTAGGGATACAGGGGGGTGTCGATGGCTACACCTTC.

This rearrangement joins TRBV15 to TRBJ1-2; 10 nucleotides agree with TRBD1. Trimming at V came to 5 bases and at J to 7 bases, leaving 4 bases not matched to a gene. Germline assignment: CDR1 LNHNV and CDR2 YYDKDF (reference sequence). The CDR3 is 13 residues long. The CDR3 DNA reads TGTGCCACCAGCGGACGACAGGGGGCTGGCTACACCTTC. It yields the protein CATSGRQGAGYTF.

This rearrangement joins TRBV28 to TRBJ2-7, with D perhaps matching TRBD1 or TRBD2 (5 bases each). The V gene lost 5 bases and the J gene lost 0 bases, with 14 bases spanning the gap. Looked up from germline, CDR1 is MDHEN and CDR2 is SYDVKM. This CDR3 comprises 15 residues. The CDR3 sequence is CASSLRQGRSYEQYF. In DNA, the CDR3 is TGTGCCAGCAGTCTCCGGCAGGGACGCTCCTACGAGCAGTACTTC.

The rearrangement uses TRBV6-5 and TRBJ2-5; TRBD2 is a possible D gene (5 bases). The J call may be in error: the DNA end matches TRBJ2-7 better. Germline V CDR1 and CDR2: MNHEY, SVGAGI. The CDR3 spans 14 residues. In nucleotides, the CDR3 is TGTGCCAGCAGTTACTCAGAGGGTTCCTACGAGCAGTACTTC. This encodes CASSYSEGSYEQYF.

Remarks on this clone: Distinct nucleotide sequences in the sample also encode this CDR3. V gene TRBV27 combines with J gene TRBJ2-1; TRBD1 matches 10 bases. The CDR3 covers 15 residues. The ends lost 5 bases at V and 4 bases at J; junction bases unmatched: 5. Germline V gene data show CDR1 as MNHEY and CDR2 as SMNVEV (reference sequence). CDR3 nucleotides: TGTGCCAGCAGTACCCGGGACAGGGGATACAATGAGCAGTTCTTC. Protein product: CASSTRDRGYNEQFF.

This chain connects TRBV2 to TRBJ1-2, with 9 bases that match TRBD1. The V and J ends lost 9 bases and 5 bases, in that order; junction bases with no gene match: 10. The CDR3 spans 14 residues. The germline V gene has CDR1 SNHLY and CDR2 FYNNEI. CDR3 region: CARTRGDRAYGYTF. CDR3 nucleotide sequence: TGTGCCAGGACTAGGGGGGACAGGGCTTATGGCTACACCTTC.

CDR3 residues: CASSLIQGIYEQYF. CDR3 coding DNA: TGTGCCAGCAGCTTGATACAGGGGATCTACGAGCAGTACTTC. The chain uses TRBV11-2 and TRBJ2-7; 7 nucleotides agree with TRBD1. J lost 3 bases, V lost 3 bases, and 5 bases had no gene match. This CDR3 is built from 14 residues. Germline V lookup: CDR1 SGHAT, CDR2 FQNNGV.

This rearrangement joins TRBV7-9 to TRBJ2-2; 7 bases line up with TRBD2. The J segment lost 6 bases and the V segment lost 1 base, leaving 8 bases of the junction unmatched. The CDR3 covers 16 residues. Per germline, CDR1 SEHNR and CDR2 FQNEAQ (reference sequence). The CDR3 coding sequence is TGTGCCAGCAGCTTAGATAGGACTAGTAGAGCCGGGGAGCTGTTTTTT. It translates to CASSLDRTSRAGELFF.

This sequence joins TRBV7-7 and TRBJ2-5; tentative D call: TRBD1 (6 bases). This CDR3 contains 15 residues. Trimming pared 5 bases from V and 5 bases from J, leaving 18 bases between. Germline assignment: CDR1 SSHAT and CDR2 FNYEAQ (reference sequence). The CDR3 is CASSRQTGHWETQYF. CDR3 sequence (DNA): TGTGCCAGCAGCCGACAGACAGGCCACTGGGAGACCCAGTACTTC.

This sequence joins TRBV7-8 and TRBJ2-1; maybe TRBD2 (6 bases). There are 16 residues in the CDR3. Germline V lookup: CDR1 SGHVS, CDR2 FQNEAQ. Trimming took 1 base from V and 4 from J, leaving 14 bases between them. The CDR3 DNA reads as TGTGCCAGCAGCTTAGGGCGGGGCCCTCCTTACAATGAGCAGTTCTTC. Its translation: CASSLGRGPPYNEQFF.

This chain uses TRBV10-3 with TRBJ2-7, with D possibly TRBD1 on 6 matching bases. The CDR3 has 15 residues. The germline V gene encodes CDR1 ENHRY and CDR2 SYGVKD. Trimming shortened V by 2 bases and J by 5 bases, and 16 bases separated the two germline ends. As DNA, the CDR3 is TGTGCCATCAGTGAGGTCCCCGGGACACGAGACGAGCAGTACTTC. It encodes CAISEVPGTRDEQYF.

The chain carries TRBV4-1 and TRBJ1-5; D remains unclear. Trimming stripped 4 bases from V and 9 bases from J, with 22 bases between. From germline, CDR1 is MGHRA and CDR2 YSYEKL. CDR3 size: 16 residues. This CDR3 is CASSPRWSQSISPQHF. For the CDR3, the DNA is TGCGCCAGCAGCCCCCGGTGGAGTCAGAGCATATCGCCCCAGCATTTT.

The chain recombines TRBV9 with TRBJ1-1; D remains unclear. There are 14 residues in the CDR3. Trimming removed 3 bases at V and 1 base at J, with 10 bases between. The germline CDR1 and CDR2 sequences are SGDLS and YYNGEE. The CDR3 is CASSEPLRNTEAFF. CDR3 nucleotides: TGTGCCAGCAGCGAACCGTTAAGGAACACTGAAGCTTTCTTT.

V usage is TRBV11-3 and J usage is TRBJ2-1; no clear D. CDR1 is SGHNT, CDR2 YENEEA, per germline. This CDR3 spans 14 amino acids. The V and J ends lost 3 bases and 2 bases respectively, with 8 bases between them. The CDR3 loop reads CASSLGKAYNEQFF. DNA for the CDR3: TGTGCCAGCAGCTTGGGAAAGGCCTACAATGAGCAGTTCTTC.

The chain employs TRBV19 and TRBJ2-3; TRBD1 is a possible D gene (5 bases). Looked up from germline, CDR1 is LNHDA and CDR2 is SQIVND (reference sequence). CDR3 size: 15 residues. The germline V and J ends were trimmed by 2 bases and 6 bases, with 15 bases remaining between them. Written as DNA, the CDR3 is TGTGCCAGTAGTATAACTCAATGGGCAGGGGATACGCAGTATTTT. It yields the protein CASSITQWAGDTQYF.

CDR3 DNA: TGTGCCAGTAGTATAGTCCAGGGAGGAGAGACCCAGTACTTC. Protein product: CASSIVQGGETQYF. The chain employs TRBV19 and TRBJ2-5, with a possible D match to TRBD2 (6 bases). CDR1 and CDR2 (germline): LNHDA, SQIVND (reference sequence). The CDR3 loop spans 14 amino acids. V was cut by 1 base and J by 4 bases, with 10 bases left in between.